Listed below are T cell receptor beta chains from one sample, sequenced in a study of blood T cell repertoires in COVID-19. Only in-frame clones appear in the TCRdb table, and some are missing; sequencing was by immunoSEQ multiplex PCR. In the table there are roughly 250,000 clones, 81% of which are singletons. Sequenced: peripheral blood. The source of these receptors is a woman in her sixties or seventies with active or convalescent COVID-19. Both conserved end residues are part of each CDR3. Each record gives: clone size, V gene, J gene, D gene, CDR3 protein, CDR3 DNA. The D gene is left open where the match is weak. A clone size is listed for some rows: how often the clone was seen (once, few, many), or a class if it is expanded.

.	TRBV7-9	TRBJ1-2	.	CASRGGNYGYTF	TGTGCCAGCAGGGGCGGGAACTATGGCTACACCTTC
few	TRBV4-2	TRBJ2-7	.	CASSQARQFHEQYF	TGTGCCAGCAGCCAAGCAAGACAGTTCCACGAGCAGTACTTC
.	TRBV4-2	TRBJ1-1	.	CASSQEWQVGTEAFF	TGTGCCAGCAGCCAAGAGTGGCAGGTGGGCACTGAAGCTTTCTTT
.	TRBV27	TRBJ1-1	.	CASSLGGALGSEAFF	TGTGCCAGCAGTTTAGGAGGGGCCCTGGGGAGTGAAGCTTTCTTT
.	TRBV5-1	TRBJ1-1	TRBD1	CASSVEGQGRNTEAFF	TGCGCCAGCAGCGTAGAGGGACAGGGGAGGAACACTGAAGCTTTCTTT
.	TRBV7-7	TRBJ2-1	.	CASSPSGGSYNEQFF	TGTGCCAGCAGTCCGAGCGGAGGCTCCTACAATGAGCAGTTCTTC
.	TRBV5-6	TRBJ1-6	TRBD1	CASSSSRTGYSPLHF	TGTGCCAGCAGCTCGAGTAGGACAGGGTATTCACCCCTCCACTTT
.	TRBV29-1	TRBJ1-2	TRBD1	CSVQGAGEYGYTF	TGCAGCGTGCAGGGGGCAGGAGAGTATGGCTACACCTTC
.	TRBV6-6	TRBJ1-5	.	CASSPNVGLLAGNQPQHF	TGTGCCAGCAGTCCGAACGTAGGATTACTAGCAGGAAATCAGCCCCAGCATTTT
.	TRBV12-2	TRBJ1-4	.	CASRAGRETNEKLFF	TGTGCAAGTCGGGCCGGCAGGGAAACTAATGAAAAACTGTTTTTT
.	TRBV7-2	TRBJ1-1	.	CASSLVTGHLNTEAFF	TGTGCCAGCAGCTTAGTAACGGGACACTTGAACACTGAAGCTTTCTTT
.	TRBV9	TRBJ2-3	.	CASSVESSTDTQYF	TGTGCCAGCAGCGTAGAGAGCAGCACAGATACGCAGTATTTT
.	TRBV12-3/TRBV12-4	TRBJ1-2	TRBD1	CASSPDRVRGYTF	TGTGCCAGCAGTCCCGACAGGGTGCGTGGCTACACCTTC
.	TRBV5-1	TRBJ2-7	.	CASRPGLFYEQYF	TGCGCCAGCAGACCGGGACTCTTCTACGAGCAGTACTTC
.	TRBV19	TRBJ2-3	TRBD1	CASRKADRATDTQYF	TGTGCCAGCCGTAAAGCGGACAGGGCAACAGATACGCAGTATTTT
.	TRBV3-1/TRBV3-2	TRBJ2-7	.	CASSQYPEQYF	TGTGCCAGCAGCCAGTATCCGGAGCAGTACTTC
.	TRBV2	TRBJ1-6	.	CASSVLELNSPLHF	TGTGCCAGCAGTGTCCTAGAGCTAAATTCACCCCTCCACTTT
.	TRBV6-4	TRBJ2-1	TRBD1	CASNAGGAGDEQFF	TGTGCCAGTAACGCAGGGGGCGCCGGGGATGAGCAGTTCTTC
.	TRBV27	TRBJ2-5	.	CASSGEQGPTVGKTQYF	TGTGCCAGCAGCGGCGAACAGGGCCCCACGGTCGGAAAGACCCAGTACTTC
many	TRBV5-1	TRBJ1-6	.	CASSLGGKDSPLHF	TGCGCCAGCAGCTTGGGGGGCAAGGATTCACCCCTCCACTTT
.	TRBV4-2	TRBJ2-7	.	CASSQGTAEQYF	TGTGCCAGCAGCCAAGGGACAGCCGAGCAGTACTTC
few	TRBV11-2	TRBJ1-6	.	CASSLEAGDNSPLHF	TGTGCCAGCAGCTTAGAAGCAGGGGATAATTCACCCCTCCACTTT
.	TRBV4-1	TRBJ2-7	TRBD1	CASSQSVLGTATYEQYF	TGCGCCAGCAGCCAGTCCGTATTGGGGACAGCCACCTACGAGCAGTACTTC
.	TRBV6-6	TRBJ2-1	TRBD2	CASSYLAGGYYNEQFF	TGTGCCAGCAGTTACCTAGCGGGGGGGTATTACAATGAGCAGTTCTTC
.	TRBV18	TRBJ1-5	TRBD1	CASSPTGLINQPQHF	TGTGCCAGCTCACCGACAGGGTTGATAAATCAGCCCCAGCATTTT
.	TRBV6-5	TRBJ1-5	.	CASSYSQQTNQPQHF	TGTGCCAGCAGTTACTCACAACAGACAAATCAGCCCCAGCATTTT
.	TRBV3-1/TRBV3-2	TRBJ2-1	TRBD2	CASRSTSGGRYNEQFF	TGTGCCAGCAGATCGACTAGCGGGGGCCGCTACAATGAGCAGTTCTTC
.	TRBV18	TRBJ1-1	.	CASSPMAGSEAFF	TGTGCCAGCTCACCAATGGCGGGCTCCGAAGCTTTCTTT
once	TRBV30	TRBJ2-2	.	CAWGDFNTGELFF	TGTGCCTGGGGGGACTTTAACACCGGGGAGCTGTTTTTT
.	TRBV4-1	TRBJ1-4	.	CASSQDFVFNEKLFF	TGCGCCAGCAGCCAAGATTTCGTGTTTAATGAAAAACTGTTTTTT
.	TRBV20-1	TRBJ1-3	.	CSASLFSGNTIYF	TGCAGTGCTAGTCTGTTCTCTGGAAACACCATATATTTT
.	TRBV7-6	TRBJ1-3	TRBD1	CASSWDRGHSGNTIYF	TGTGCCAGCAGCTGGGACAGGGGGCACTCTGGAAACACCATATATTTT
once	TRBV5-4	TRBJ2-1	TRBD2	CASSIAGGGTMHNEQFF	TGTGCCAGCAGCATAGCGGGGGGGGGAACGATGCACAATGAGCAGTTCTTC
.	TRBV27	TRBJ1-2	TRBD1	CASSGQGAYGYTF	TGTGCCAGCAGCGGACAGGGCGCCTATGGCTACACCTTC
.	TRBV9	TRBJ1-2	.	CASSVDPRGENYGYTF	TGTGCCAGCAGCGTAGACCCCAGAGGTGAGAACTATGGCTACACCTTC